The source of this TCR beta chain is a study of neurological immune-mediated disorders. Whole-study context: Relapsing-remitting forms accounted for 31 of the 34 multiple sclerosis patients and secondary progressive forms for 3.

This clonotype occurred many times. The CDR3 is 14 residues long. V lost 4 bases, J lost 4 bases, and 16 bases lay in between. The germline gives CDR1 DFQATT, CDR2 SNEGSKA (reference sequence). TCRdb processed the 5' RACE reads anew with MiXCR; each CDR3 protein has one entry. The sample includes 65,000 to 95,000 distinct CDR3 sequences, about 5.2% of them seen just once. The TCR comes from a woman between 25 and 40 years old with multiple sclerosis. The V and J genes are TRBV20-1 and TRBJ2-5, with D possibly TRBD1 on 5 matching bases. Sequenced: PBMCs. The CDR3, as DNA: TGCAGTGCTACCCTCCAGGGTCCAGGAGAGACCCAGTACTTC. Amino acids: CSATLQGPGETQYF.